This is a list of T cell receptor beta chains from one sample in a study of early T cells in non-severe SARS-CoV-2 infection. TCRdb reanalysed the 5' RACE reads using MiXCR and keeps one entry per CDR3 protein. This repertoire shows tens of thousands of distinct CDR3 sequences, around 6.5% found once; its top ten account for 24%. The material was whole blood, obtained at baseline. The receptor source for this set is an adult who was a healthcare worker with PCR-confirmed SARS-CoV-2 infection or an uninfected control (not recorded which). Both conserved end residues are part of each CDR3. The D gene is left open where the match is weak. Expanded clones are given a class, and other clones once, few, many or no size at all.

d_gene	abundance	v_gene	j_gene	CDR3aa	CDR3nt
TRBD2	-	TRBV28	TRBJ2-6	CASSLFGTGGPSGANVLTF	TGTGCCAGCAGTTTATTCGGGACGGGGGGACCCTCTGGGGCCAACGTCCTGACTTTC
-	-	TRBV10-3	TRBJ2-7	CAISTQGSYEQYF	TGTGCCATCAGTACCCAGGGGAGCTACGAGCAGTACTTC
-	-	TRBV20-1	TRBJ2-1	CSAFGSSGYNEQFF	TGCAGTGCTTTCGGGAGTAGCGGTTACAATGAGCAGTTCTTC
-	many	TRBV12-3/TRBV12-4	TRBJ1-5	CASSLVLGSNQPQHF	TGTGCCAGCAGCCTTGTCCTGGGAAGCAATCAGCCCCAGCATTTT
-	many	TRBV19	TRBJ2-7	CASSALAEPYEQYF	TGTGCCAGTAGTGCCCTAGCTGAGCCCTACGAGCAGTACTTC
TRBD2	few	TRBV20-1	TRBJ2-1	CSASPGGRIEQFF	TGCAGTGCTAGTCCCGGCGGGAGGATTGAGCAGTTCTTC
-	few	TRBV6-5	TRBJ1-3	CASSYDSIGNTIYF	TGTGCCAGCAGTTACGACAGCATCGGCAACACCATATATTTT
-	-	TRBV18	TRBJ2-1	CASSPAGMVEQFF	TGTGCCAGCTCACCGGCAGGGATGGTTGAGCAGTTCTTC
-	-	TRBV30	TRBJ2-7	CAWSVDPPGAEQYF	TGTGCCTGGAGTGTAGACCCCCCCGGAGCCGAGCAGTACTTC
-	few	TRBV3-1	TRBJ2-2	CASSQSPSTGELFF	TGTGCCAGCAGCCAGTCACCCTCCACCGGGGAGCTGTTTTTT
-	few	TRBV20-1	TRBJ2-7	CSARGTADYEQYF	TGCAGTGCTAGAGGGACTGCGGACTACGAGCAGTACTTC
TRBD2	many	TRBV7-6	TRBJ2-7	CASSPTSGTYEQYF	TGTGCCAGCAGCCCGACTAGCGGCACTTACGAGCAGTACTTC
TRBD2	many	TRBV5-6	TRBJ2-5	CASSLWREPRETQYF	TGTGCCAGCAGCTTATGGCGGGAGCCAAGGGAGACCCAGTACTTC
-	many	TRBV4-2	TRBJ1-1	CASSRDQGVGTEAFF	TGTGCCAGCAGCCGCGACCAGGGAGTAGGGACTGAAGCTTTCTTT
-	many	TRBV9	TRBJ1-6	CASSVSGEPLHF	TGTGCCAGCAGCGTATCCGGTGAACCCCTCCACTTT
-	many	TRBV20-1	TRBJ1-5	CSATGGATQPQHF	TGCAGTGCTACCGGGGGGGCTACTCAGCCCCAGCATTTT